The 15 T cell receptor beta chains presented below share a single source sample, sequenced in a study of cytomegalovirus exposure and HLA in healthy donors (dated by TCRdb to 2016 to 2017). The library was obtained by the immunoSEQ multiplex PCR assay. A mixture of 60 forward primers for TCR Vbeta segments and 13 reverse primers for TCR Jbeta segments was used in the multiplex PCR. Not all clones reach the TCRdb copy of this immuneACCESS table, which keeps in-frame sequences only. Checked studies attribute under half of the gap to unresolved V genes and leave the rest unexplained. The sample includes approximately 140,000 clones, with about three quarters observed a single time. Approximately 1.2% of the sample is held by the ten biggest clonotypes. The sample consisted of PBMCs. Receptors were obtained from a male donor in good health and CMV-seropositive.

This clone was counted once. The chain uses TRBV19 and TRBJ1-1, with 8 bases matching TRBD1. J lost 2 bases, V lost 1 base, and 3 bases had no gene match. Germline V gives CDR1 LNHDA, CDR2 SQIVND (reference sequence). There are 15 residues in the CDR3. Written as DNA, the CDR3 is TGTGCCAGTAGTATAGTGGACAGGGTCAACACTGAAGCTTTCTTT. This codes for CASSIVDRVNTEAFF. Drawing the rest from reference TRBV19 and TRBJ1-1, the complete variable domain is DGGITQSPKYLFRKEGQNVTLSCEQNLNHDAMYWYRQDPGQGLRLIYYSQIVNDFQKGDIAEGYSVSREKKESFPLTVTSAQKNPTAFYLCASSIVDRVNTEAFFGQGTRLTVV.

About this clone itself: Other DNA sequences within the sample encode an identical CDR3. The chain couples TRBV30 to TRBJ2-3; D perhaps matches TRBD1 (5 bases). Trimming shortened V by 3 bases and J by 0 bases, and 7 bases separated the two germline ends. Germline V gene data show CDR1 as GTSNPN and CDR2 as SVGIG (reference sequence). The CDR3 spans 13 residues. The CDR3: CAWRGRSTDTQYF. CDR3 DNA sequence: TGTGCCTGGAGGGGGCGAAGCACAGATACGCAGTATTTT. Supplemented by reference TRBV30 and TRBJ2-3, the full variable domain reads SQTIHQWPATLVQPVGSPLSLECTVEGTSNPNLYWYRQAAGRGLQLLFYSVGIGQISSEVPQNLSASRPQDRQFILSSKKLLLSDSGFYLCAWRGRSTDTQYFGPGTRLTVL.

This sequence joins TRBV9 and TRBJ2-7; 8 bases map to TRBD1. J lost 4 bases, V lost 2 bases, and 5 bases had no gene match. Germline CDR1 is SGDLS and CDR2 is YYNGEE. The length of the CDR3 is 14 residues. The CDR3 reads CASSVSQGAYEQYF. The CDR3, as DNA: TGTGCCAGCAGCGTGTCGCAGGGGGCATACGAGCAGTACTTC.

This chain connects TRBV6-5 to TRBJ1-2; 8 nucleotides agree with TRBD1. This CDR3 has 14 amino acids. Germline CDR1 is MNHEY and CDR2 is SVGAGI. Trimming cost V 2 bases and J 3 bases; bases outside gene matches: 2. The CDR3 DNA is TGTGCCAGCAGTTACGGGACAGGATACTATGGCTACACCTTC. As protein: CASSYGTGYYGYTF.

CDR3 bases: TGTGCCAGCAGCTTAACGACTAGCGGGGTGGAGACCCAGTACTTC. Its protein product is CASSLTTSGVETQYF. The chain carries TRBV7-3 and TRBJ2-5; 11 bases agree with TRBD2. The trim removed 0 bases at V and 5 bases at J, leaving 2 bases unmatched. Germline CDR1 SGHTA, CDR2 FQGTGA. The CDR3 runs to 15 residues.

The chain combines TRBV19 with TRBJ2-7, with 9 bases fitting TRBD1. The trim removed 5 bases at V and 0 bases at J, leaving 8 bases unmatched. CDR3 size: 16 residues. Germline-derived CDR1 and CDR2 are LNHDA and SQIVND (reference sequence). The CDR3 coding sequence is TGTGCCAGTAGTGCTCCCGGGACAGGGAGCTCCTACGAGCAGTACTTC. Protein product: CASSAPGTGSSYEQYF.

This clone appeared a single time. The J gene is TRBJ2-3, the V gene TRBV5-4; 12 bases map to TRBD2. Looked up from germline, CDR1 is SGHNT and CDR2 is YYREEE (reference sequence). Unmatched junction bases numbered 14, after V lost 2 bases and J lost 4 bases. The CDR3 covers 19 residues. CDR3 region: CASSFPQLAGGPVPDTQYF. The CDR3 DNA sequence: TGTGCCAGCAGCTTCCCGCAGCTAGCGGGAGGGCCCGTCCCAGATACGCAGTATTTT.

This clone was seen more than once but under ten times. The chain recombines TRBV4-1 with TRBJ2-1; no clear D. Deletions cut 2 bases from V and 7 bases from J, with 9 bases between. Germline V gene data show CDR1 as MGHRA and CDR2 as YSYEKL. This CDR3 is built from 13 residues. Here the CDR3 reads CASSQLERNEQFF. The CDR3 DNA follows: TGCGCCAGCAGCCAACTGGAGAGGAATGAGCAGTTCTTC.

This clone has just a few counts. The chain carries TRBV7-9 and TRBJ2-3, with TRBD2 identical over 7 bases. V lost 5 bases and J lost 5; bases outside the gene matches: 1. CDR1 and CDR2 from the germline V gene are SEHNR and FQNEAQ (reference sequence). The length of the CDR3 is 12 residues. The CDR3 loop reads CASSPGGDTQYF. In nucleotides, the CDR3 is TGTGCCAGCAGCCCGGGGGGAGATACGCAGTATTTT.

Only a few counts were recorded for this clone. The rearrangement uses TRBV18 and TRBJ2-5, with a possible D match to TRBD2 (5 bases). The germline CDR1 and CDR2 sequences are KGHSH and LQKENI. The CDR3 extends over 16 amino acids. Between the trimmed V and J ends, which lost 5 bases and 1 base, there was a span of 17 bases. In nucleotides, the CDR3 is TGTGCCAGCTCATCCGCCGGGGTAGGGATCCAAGAGACCCAGTACTTC. It encodes CASSSAGVGIQETQYF.

The chain is built from TRBV19 and TRBJ2-1, with D perhaps TRBD2 (5 bases). Germline-derived CDR1 and CDR2 are LNHDA and SQIVND (reference sequence). Trimming shortened V by 2 bases and J by 1 base, and 12 bases separated the two germline ends. This CDR3 spans 16 amino acids. CDR3 residues: CASSISGLVSYNEQFF. CDR3 bases: TGTGCCAGTAGTATATCTGGACTGGTATCCTACAATGAGCAGTTCTTC.

This clone was counted once. The gene calls are TRBV28 and TRBJ2-3; D is unclear. CDR1 and CDR2 (germline): MDHEN, SYDVKM. There are 13 residues in the CDR3. V was clipped by 5 bases and J by 4 bases, with 10 bases between them. In DNA, the CDR3 is TGTGCCAGCAGTGCTGATACTCCAGATACGCAGTATTTT. Encoded protein: CASSADTPDTQYF.

The chain couples TRBV12-5 to TRBJ2-5; the match to TRBD1 covers 9 bases. With V trimmed by 6 bases and J by 5 bases, 4 bases remained unmatched. The length of the CDR3 is 13 residues. Germline V gene sequence: CDR1 LGHNT, CDR2 FRNRAP. The CDR3 loop reads CASGPDRGETQYF. Here the CDR3 DNA reads TGTGCTAGTGGACCCGACAGGGGGGAGACCCAGTACTTC.

CDR3 sequence reads: CASSPDRTEQYF. In nucleotides, the CDR3 is TGTGCCAGCAGTCCGGACAGAACTGAGCAGTACTTC. The chain couples TRBV5-8 to TRBJ2-7, with TRBD1 as a possible D gene (6 bases). Germline values: CDR1 SGHTS, CDR2 YDEGEE. Trimming took 5 bases from V and 7 from J, leaving 13 bases between them. The CDR3 is made up of 12 amino acids.

This chain connects TRBV9 to TRBJ2-3, with 14 bases aligning to TRBD2. The V gene's germline CDR1 is SGDLS and CDR2 YYNGEE. V was pared by 4 bases and J by 1 base, with 5 bases of the junction left unmatched. The CDR3 extends over 17 amino acids. The CDR3: CASSHGLAGGGTDTQYF. The DNA of the CDR3 is TGTGCCAGCAGCCATGGACTAGCGGGAGGTGGCACAGATACGCAGTATTTT.